This TCR beta chain was identified in a study of T cells after yellow fever vaccination. Study background: Where fractions had low cell numbers, libraries were prepared from them with the SMART-Seq v4 Ultra Low Input RNA kit.

The CDR3 totals 11 residues. Deletions cut 8 bases from V and 5 bases from J, with 9 bases between. The germline CDR1 and CDR2 sequences are SGHTA and FQGTGA. The study made its TCR cDNA through 5'RACE template switching. That step introduced a universal primer site along with UMIs. MiXCR, run by TCRdb on the 5' RACE reads, gives a single entry per CDR3 protein. The sample yields around 68,000 distinct CDR3 sequences, about 7.7% seen once. Study findings and constraints: Although the secondary response was weaker, it peaked faster, at day 5 versus 15. Overall, a small share of clonotypes was seen in both CD4 and CD8 compartments.

This clonotype has at least ten counts. The antigen remains undetermined. The chain links TRBV7-3 to TRBJ2-5; D unresolved. This TCR derives from a young man who received the YFV17D yellow fever vaccine. Sequencing was performed on CD8+ T cells sorted from PBMCs, taken 9 to 10 days after the first yellow fever vaccination. The CDR3 spells CASGIGETQYF. CDR3 sequence (DNA): TGTGCCAGCGGTATCGGGGAGACCCAGTACTTC.